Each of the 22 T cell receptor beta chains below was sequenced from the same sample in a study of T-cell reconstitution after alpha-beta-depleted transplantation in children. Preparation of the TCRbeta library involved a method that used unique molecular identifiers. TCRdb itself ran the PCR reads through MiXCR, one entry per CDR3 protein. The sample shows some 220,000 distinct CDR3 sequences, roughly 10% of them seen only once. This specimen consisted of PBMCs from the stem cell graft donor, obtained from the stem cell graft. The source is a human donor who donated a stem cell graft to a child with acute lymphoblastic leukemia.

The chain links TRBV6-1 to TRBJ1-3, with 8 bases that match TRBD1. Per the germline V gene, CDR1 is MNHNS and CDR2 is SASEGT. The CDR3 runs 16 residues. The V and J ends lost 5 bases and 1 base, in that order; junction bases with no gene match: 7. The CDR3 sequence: CASSQSQGVSGNTIYF. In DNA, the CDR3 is TGTGCCAGCAGTCAATCACAGGGGGTTTCTGGAAACACCATATATTTT.

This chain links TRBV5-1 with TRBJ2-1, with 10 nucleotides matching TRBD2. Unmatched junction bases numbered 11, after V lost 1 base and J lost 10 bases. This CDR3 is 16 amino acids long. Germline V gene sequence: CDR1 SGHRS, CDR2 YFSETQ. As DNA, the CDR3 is TGCGCCAGCAGCTTGTTACTAGCGGGACGTTCGGACGAGCAGTTCTTC. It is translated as CASSLLLAGRSDEQFF. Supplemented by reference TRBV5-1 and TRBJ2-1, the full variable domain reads KAGVTQTPRYLIKTRGQQVTLSCSPISGHRSVSWYQQTPGQGLQFLFEYFSETQRNKGNFPGRFSGRQFSNSRSEMNVSTLELGDSALYLCASSLLLAGRSDEQFFGPGTRLTVL.

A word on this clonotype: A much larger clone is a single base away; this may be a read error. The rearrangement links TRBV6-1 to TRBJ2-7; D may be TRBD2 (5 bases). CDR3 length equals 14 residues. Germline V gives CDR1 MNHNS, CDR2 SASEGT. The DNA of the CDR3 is TGTGCCAGCAAAGCAGAGGGATACTCTTACGAGCAGAACTTC. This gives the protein CASKAEGYSYEQNF.

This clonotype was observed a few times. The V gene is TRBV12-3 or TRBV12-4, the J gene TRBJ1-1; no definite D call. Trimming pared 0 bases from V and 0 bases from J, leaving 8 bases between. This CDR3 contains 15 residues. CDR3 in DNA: TGTGCCAGCAGTTTAGCTGGGGTAATGAACACTGAAGCTTTCTTT. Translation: CASSLAGVMNTEAFF.

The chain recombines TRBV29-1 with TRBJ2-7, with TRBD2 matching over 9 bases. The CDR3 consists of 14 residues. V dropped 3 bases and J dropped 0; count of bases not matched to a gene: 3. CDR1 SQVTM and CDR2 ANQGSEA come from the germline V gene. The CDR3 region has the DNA TGCAGCGTTGACTCGGGACTAGCCTCCTACGAGCAGTACTTC. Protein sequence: CSVDSGLASYEQYF.

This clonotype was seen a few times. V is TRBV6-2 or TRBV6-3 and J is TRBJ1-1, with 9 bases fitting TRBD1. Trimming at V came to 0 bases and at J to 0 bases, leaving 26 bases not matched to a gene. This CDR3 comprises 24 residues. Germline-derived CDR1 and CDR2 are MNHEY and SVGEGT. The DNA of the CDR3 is TGTGCCAGCAGTTACTCGAGATATTTTCCCCCCGGGACAGGGAAAAACTTTATGAACACTGAAGCTTTCTTT. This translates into CASSYSRYFPPGTGKNFMNTEAFF.

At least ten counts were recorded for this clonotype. The CDR3 bases are TGCGCCAGCAGGCCGGGGGGGAGCACAGATACGCAGTATTTT. This gives the protein CASRPGGSTDTQYF. J is TRBJ2-3 and V is TRBV5-1; 8 nucleotides align to TRBD2. Germline-derived CDR1 and CDR2 are SGHRS and YFSETQ. The CDR3 contains 14 residues. J was trimmed by 0 bases and V by 5 bases; bases with no gene match: 2.

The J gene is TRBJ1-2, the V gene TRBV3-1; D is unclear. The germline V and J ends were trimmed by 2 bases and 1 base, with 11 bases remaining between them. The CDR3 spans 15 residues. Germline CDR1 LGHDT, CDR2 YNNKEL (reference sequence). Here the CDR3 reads CASSQRTEVNYGYTF. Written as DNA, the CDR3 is TGTGCCAGCAGCCAAAGAACAGAGGTTAACTATGGCTACACCTTC.

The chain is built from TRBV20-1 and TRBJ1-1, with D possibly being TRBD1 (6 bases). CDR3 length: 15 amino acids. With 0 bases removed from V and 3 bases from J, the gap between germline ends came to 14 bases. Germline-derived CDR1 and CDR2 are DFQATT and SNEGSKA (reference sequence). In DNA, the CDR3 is TGCAGTGCTAGAGATCCCAGGGGCTTGGACACTGAAGCTTTCTTT. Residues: CSARDPRGLDTEAFF.

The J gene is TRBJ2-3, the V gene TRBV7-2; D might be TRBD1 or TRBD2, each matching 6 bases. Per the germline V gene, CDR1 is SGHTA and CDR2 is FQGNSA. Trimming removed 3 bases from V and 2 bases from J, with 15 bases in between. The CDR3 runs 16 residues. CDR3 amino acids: CASSFHGGRNTDTQYF. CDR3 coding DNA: TGTGCCAGCAGCTTTCATGGGGGGCGCAACACAGATACGCAGTATTTT. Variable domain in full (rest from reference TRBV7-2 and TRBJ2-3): GAGVSQSPSNKVTEKGKDVELRCDPISGHTALYWYRQSLGQGLEFLIYFQGNSAPDKSGLPSDRFSAERTGGSVSTLTIQRTQQEDSAVYLCASSFHGGRNTDTQYFGPGTRLTVL.

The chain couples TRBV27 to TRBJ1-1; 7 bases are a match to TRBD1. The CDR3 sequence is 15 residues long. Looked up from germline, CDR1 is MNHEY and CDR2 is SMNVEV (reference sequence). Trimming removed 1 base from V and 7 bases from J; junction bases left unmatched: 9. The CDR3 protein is CASSLLQGGVDEAFF. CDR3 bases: TGTGCCAGCAGTTTATTGCAGGGGGGAGTGGATGAAGCTTTCTTT.

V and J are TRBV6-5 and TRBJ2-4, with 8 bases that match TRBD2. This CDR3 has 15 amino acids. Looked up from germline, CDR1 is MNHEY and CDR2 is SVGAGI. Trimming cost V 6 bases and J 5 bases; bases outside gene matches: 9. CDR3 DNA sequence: TGTGCCAGCAGCTACAGCGGGGGTCGGGAAAACATTCAGTACTTC. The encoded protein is CASSYSGGRENIQYF.

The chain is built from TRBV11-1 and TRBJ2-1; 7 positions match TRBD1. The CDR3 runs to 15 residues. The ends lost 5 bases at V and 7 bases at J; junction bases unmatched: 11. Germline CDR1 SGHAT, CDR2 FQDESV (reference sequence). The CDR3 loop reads CASSPRTGGGNEQFF. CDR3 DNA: TGTGCCAGCAGCCCCAGGACAGGCGGTGGGAATGAGCAGTTCTTC.

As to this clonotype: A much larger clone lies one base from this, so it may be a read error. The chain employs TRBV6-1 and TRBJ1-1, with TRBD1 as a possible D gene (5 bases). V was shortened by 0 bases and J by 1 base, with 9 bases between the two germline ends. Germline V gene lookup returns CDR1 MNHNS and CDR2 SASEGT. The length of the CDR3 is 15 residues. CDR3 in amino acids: CASSEALDRNTEAFF. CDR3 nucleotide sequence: TGTGCCAGCAGTGAAGCGCTTGACAGGAACACTGAAGCTTTCTTT.

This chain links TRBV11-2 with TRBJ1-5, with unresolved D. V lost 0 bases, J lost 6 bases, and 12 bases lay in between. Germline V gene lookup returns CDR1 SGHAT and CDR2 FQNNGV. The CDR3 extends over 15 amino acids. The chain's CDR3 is CASSLDYGPTQPQHF. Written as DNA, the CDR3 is TGTGCCAGCAGCTTAGATTACGGACCTACTCAGCCCCAGCATTTT.

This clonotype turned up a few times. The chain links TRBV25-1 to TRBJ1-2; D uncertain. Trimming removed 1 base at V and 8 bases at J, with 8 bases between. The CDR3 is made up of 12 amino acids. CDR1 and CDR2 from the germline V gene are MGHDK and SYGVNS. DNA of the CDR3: TGTGCCAGCAGTGAATTCCAGGAGGGCTACACCTTC. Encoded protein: CASSEFQEGYTF.

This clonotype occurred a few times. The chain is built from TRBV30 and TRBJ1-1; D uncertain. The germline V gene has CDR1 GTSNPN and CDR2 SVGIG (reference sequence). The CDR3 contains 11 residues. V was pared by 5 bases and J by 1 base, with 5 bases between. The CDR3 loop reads CAWGKNTEAFF. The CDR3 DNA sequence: TGTGCCTGGGGAAAGAACACTGAAGCTTTCTTT.

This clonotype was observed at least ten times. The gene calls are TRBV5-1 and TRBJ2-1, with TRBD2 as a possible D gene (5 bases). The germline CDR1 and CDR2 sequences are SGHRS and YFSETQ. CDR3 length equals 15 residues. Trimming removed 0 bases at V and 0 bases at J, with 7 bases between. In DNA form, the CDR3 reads TGCGCCAGCAGCTTGGTCGGGAACTCCTACAATGAGCAGTTCTTC. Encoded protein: CASSLVGNSYNEQFF.

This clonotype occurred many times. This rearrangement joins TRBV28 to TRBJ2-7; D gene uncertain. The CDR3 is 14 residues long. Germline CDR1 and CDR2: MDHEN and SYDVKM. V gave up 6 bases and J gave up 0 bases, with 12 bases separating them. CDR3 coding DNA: TGTGCCAGCAGCCCACCCAGGCACTCCTACGAGCAGTACTTC. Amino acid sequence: CASSPPRHSYEQYF.

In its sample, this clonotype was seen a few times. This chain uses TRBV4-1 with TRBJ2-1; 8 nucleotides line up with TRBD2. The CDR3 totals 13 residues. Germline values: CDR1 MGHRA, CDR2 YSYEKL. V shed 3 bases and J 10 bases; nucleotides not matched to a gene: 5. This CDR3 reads CASSQSRGGEQFF. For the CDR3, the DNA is TGCGCCAGCAGCCAGTCCCGGGGGGGGGAGCAGTTCTTC.

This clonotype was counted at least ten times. Here the CDR3 DNA reads TGTGCCAGCAGTCGAGACAGGAGCAATCAGCCCCAGCATTTT. Translating gives CASSRDRSNQPQHF. The chain is built from TRBV12-3 or TRBV12-4 and TRBJ1-5, with D perhaps TRBD1 (6 bases). The CDR3 extends over 14 amino acids. Between the trimmed V and J ends, which lost 5 bases and 1 base, there was a span of 9 bases.

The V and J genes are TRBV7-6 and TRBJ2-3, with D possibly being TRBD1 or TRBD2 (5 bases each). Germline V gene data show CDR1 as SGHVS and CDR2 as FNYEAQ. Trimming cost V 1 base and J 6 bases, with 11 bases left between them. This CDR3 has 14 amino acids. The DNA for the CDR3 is TGTGCCAGCAGCTTAGGGCCTGAGGGGGATACGCAGTATTTT. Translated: CASSLGPEGDTQYF.